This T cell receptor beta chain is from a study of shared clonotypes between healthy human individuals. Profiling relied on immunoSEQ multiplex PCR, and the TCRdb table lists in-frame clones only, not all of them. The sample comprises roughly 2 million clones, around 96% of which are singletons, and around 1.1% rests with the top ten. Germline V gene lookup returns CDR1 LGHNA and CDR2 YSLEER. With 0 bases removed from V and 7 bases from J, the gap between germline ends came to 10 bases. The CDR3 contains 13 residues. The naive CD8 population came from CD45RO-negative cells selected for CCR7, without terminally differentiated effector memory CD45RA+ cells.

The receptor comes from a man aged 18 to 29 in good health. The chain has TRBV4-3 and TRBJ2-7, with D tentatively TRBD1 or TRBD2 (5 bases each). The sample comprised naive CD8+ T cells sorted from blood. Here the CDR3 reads CASSQEAGREQYF. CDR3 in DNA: TGCGCCAGCAGCCAAGAAGCAGGGAGAGAGCAGTACTTC.